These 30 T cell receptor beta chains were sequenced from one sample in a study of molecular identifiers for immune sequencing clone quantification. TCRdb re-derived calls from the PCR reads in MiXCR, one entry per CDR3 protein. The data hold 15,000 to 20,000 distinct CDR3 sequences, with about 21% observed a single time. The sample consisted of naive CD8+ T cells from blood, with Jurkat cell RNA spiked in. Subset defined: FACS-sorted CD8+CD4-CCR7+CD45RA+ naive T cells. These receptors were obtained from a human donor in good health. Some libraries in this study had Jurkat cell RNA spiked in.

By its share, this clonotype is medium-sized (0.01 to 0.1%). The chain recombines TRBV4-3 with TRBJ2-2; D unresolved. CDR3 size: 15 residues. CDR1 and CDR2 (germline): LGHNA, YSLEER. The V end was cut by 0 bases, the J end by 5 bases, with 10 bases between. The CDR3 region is CASSQDFAITGELFF. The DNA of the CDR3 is TGCGCCAGCAGCCAAGATTTCGCGATAACCGGGGAGCTGTTTTTT.

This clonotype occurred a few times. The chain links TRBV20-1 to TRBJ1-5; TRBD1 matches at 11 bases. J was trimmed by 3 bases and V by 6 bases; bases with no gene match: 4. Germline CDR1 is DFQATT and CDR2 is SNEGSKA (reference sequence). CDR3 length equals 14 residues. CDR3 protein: CSALGQGDNQPQHF. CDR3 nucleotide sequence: TGCAGTGCGTTGGGACAGGGGGACAATCAGCCCCAGCATTTT.

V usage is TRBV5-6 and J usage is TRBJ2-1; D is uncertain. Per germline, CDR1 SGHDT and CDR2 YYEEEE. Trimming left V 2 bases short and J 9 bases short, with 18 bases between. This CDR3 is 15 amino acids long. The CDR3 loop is CASSFSLGLGFEQFF. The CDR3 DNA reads TGTGCCAGCAGCTTTTCTCTGGGCCTGGGGTTTGAGCAGTTCTTC.

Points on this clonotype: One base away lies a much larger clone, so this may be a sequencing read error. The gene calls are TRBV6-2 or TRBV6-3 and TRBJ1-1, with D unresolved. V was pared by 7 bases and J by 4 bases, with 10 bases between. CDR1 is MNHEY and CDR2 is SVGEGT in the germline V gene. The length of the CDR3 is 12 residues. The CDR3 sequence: CASNLGLTEAFF. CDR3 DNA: TGTGCCAGCAATCTCGGACTCACTGAAGCTTTCTTT.

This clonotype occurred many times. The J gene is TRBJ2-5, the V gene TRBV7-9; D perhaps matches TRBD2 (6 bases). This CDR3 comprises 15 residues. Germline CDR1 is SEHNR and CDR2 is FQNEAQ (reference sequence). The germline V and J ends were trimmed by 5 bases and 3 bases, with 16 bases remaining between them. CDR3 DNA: TGTGCCAGCAGCCCAGCGGTAGCGGAAAAAGAGACCCAGTACTTC. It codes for CASSPAVAEKETQYF.

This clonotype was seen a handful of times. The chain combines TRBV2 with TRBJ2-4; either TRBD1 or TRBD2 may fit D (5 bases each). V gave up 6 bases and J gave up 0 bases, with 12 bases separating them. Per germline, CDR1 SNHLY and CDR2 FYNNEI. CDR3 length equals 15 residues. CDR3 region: CASRTGTIAKNIQYF. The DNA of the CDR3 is TGTGCCAGCAGGACCGGGACGATAGCCAAAAACATTCAGTACTTC.

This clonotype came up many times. CDR3 in DNA: TGTGCCAGCAGCCCCGGCCCCGGGACAGCAGAAGCTTTCTTT. Translating it yields CASSPGPGTAEAFF. The rearrangement uses TRBV13 and TRBJ1-1; 7 bases map to TRBD1. Germline CDR1 and CDR2: PRHDT and FYEKMQ (reference sequence). This CDR3 spans 14 amino acids. The junction had 11 bases not matched to a gene; V was cut back by 5 bases and J by 8 bases.

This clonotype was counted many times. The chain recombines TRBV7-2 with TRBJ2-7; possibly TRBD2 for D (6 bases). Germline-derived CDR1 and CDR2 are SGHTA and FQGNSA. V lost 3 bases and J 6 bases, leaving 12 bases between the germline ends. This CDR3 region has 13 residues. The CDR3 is CASSFGGISEQYF. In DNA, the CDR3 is TGTGCCAGCAGCTTCGGCGGGATCTCCGAGCAGTACTTC.

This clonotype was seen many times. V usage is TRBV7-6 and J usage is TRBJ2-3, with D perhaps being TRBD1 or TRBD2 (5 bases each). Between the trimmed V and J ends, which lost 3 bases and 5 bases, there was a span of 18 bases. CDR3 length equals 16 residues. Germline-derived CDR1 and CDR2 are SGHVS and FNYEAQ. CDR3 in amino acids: CASSFFLAGTGDTQYF. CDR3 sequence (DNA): TGTGCCAGCAGCTTTTTTCTAGCCGGGACGGGAGATACGCAGTATTTT.

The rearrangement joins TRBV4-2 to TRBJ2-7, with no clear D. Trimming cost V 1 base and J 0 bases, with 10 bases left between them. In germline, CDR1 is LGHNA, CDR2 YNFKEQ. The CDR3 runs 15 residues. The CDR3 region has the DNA TGTGCCAGCAGCCAAGCGGCGGAAAGCTCCTACGAGCAGTACTTC. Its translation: CASSQAAESSYEQYF.

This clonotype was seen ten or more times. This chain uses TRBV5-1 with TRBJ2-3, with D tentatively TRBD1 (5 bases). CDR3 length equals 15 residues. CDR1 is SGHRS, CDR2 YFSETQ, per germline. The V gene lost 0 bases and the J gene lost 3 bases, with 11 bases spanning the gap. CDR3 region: CASSLAGLWTDTQYF. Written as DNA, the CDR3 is TGCGCCAGCAGCTTGGCAGGGTTATGGACAGATACGCAGTATTTT.

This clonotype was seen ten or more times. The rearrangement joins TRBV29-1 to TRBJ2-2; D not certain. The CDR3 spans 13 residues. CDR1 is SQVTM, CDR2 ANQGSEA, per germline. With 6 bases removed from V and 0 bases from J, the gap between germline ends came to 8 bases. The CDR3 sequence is CSVAAPNTGELFF. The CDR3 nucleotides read TGCAGCGTCGCCGCCCCGAACACCGGGGAGCTGTTTTTT.

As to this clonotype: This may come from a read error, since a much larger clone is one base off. The CDR3 nucleotides are TGTGCCAGCAGCCCAGGACCACGCTCCGAGCAGTGCTTC. It encodes CASSPGPRSEQCF. The chain joins TRBV9 to TRBJ2-7, with D unresolved. CDR1 and CDR2 (germline): SGDLS, YYNGEE. The CDR3 contains 13 residues.

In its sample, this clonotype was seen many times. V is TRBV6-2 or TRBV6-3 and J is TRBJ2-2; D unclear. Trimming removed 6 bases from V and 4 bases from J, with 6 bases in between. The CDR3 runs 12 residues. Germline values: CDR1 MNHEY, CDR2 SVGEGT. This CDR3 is CASSSPTGELFF. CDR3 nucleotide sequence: TGTGCCAGCAGCTCTCCCACCGGGGAGCTGTTTTTT.

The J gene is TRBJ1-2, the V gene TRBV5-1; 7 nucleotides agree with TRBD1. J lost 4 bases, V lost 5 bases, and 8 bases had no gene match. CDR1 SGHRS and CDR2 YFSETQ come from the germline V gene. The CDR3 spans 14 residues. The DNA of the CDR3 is TGCGCCAGCAGAGAAACGGGACAGCTCTATGGCTACACCTTC. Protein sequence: CASRETGQLYGYTF.

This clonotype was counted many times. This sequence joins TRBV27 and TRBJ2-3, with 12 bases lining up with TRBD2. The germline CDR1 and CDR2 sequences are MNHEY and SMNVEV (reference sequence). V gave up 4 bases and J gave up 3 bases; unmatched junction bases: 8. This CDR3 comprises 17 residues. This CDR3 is CASSSFWLAGGTDTQYF. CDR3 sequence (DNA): TGTGCCAGCAGTTCGTTTTGGCTAGCGGGAGGGACAGATACGCAGTATTTT.

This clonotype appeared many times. This CDR3 is CASSQLDEQYF. The CDR3 DNA sequence: TGTGCCAGCAGCCAATTGGACGAGCAGTACTTC. This chain uses TRBV3-1 with TRBJ2-7; D unresolved. In germline, CDR1 is LGHDT, CDR2 YNNKEL (reference sequence). V lost 2 bases, J lost 5 bases, and 4 bases lay in between. This CDR3 is 11 amino acids long.

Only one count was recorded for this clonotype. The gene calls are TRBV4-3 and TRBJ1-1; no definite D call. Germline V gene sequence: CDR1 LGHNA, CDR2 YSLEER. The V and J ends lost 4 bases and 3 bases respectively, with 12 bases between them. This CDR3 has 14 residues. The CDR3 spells CASSPNSGDTEAFF. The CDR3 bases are TGCGCCAGCAGCCCAAACAGTGGGGACACTGAAGCTTTCTTT.

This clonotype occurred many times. This CDR3 reads CASSWTGGETQYF. The CDR3 DNA is TGTGCCAGCAGCTGGACAGGGGGAGAGACCCAGTACTTC. The chain couples TRBV7-8 to TRBJ2-5, with 10 bases identical to TRBD1. There are 13 residues in the CDR3. The V segment lost 4 bases and the J segment 4 bases; nucleotides outside the gene matches: 0. CDR1 and CDR2 from the germline V gene are SGHVS and FQNEAQ.

Written as DNA, the CDR3 is TGTGCCAGCAGTTTAGCCCATGTAGGTGGGTATCATGAGCAGTTCTTC. Protein product: CASSLAHVGGYHEQFF. The V and J genes are TRBV27 and TRBJ2-1; D not resolved. The CDR3 extends over 16 amino acids. V lost 2 bases, J lost 8 bases, and 19 bases lay in between. Germline V gene data show CDR1 as MNHEY and CDR2 as SMNVEV (reference sequence).

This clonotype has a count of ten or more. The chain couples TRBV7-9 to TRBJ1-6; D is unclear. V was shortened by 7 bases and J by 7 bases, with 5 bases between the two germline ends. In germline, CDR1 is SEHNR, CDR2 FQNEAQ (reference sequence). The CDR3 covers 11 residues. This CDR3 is CASTPNSPLHF. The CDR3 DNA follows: TGTGCCAGCACCCCAAATTCACCCCTCCACTTT. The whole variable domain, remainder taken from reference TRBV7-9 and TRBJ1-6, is DTGVSQNPRHKITKRGQNVTFRCDPISEHNRLYWYRQTLGQGPEFLTYFQNEAQLEKSRLLSDRFSAERPKGSFSTLEIQRTEQGDSAMYLCASTPNSPLHFGNGTRLTVT.

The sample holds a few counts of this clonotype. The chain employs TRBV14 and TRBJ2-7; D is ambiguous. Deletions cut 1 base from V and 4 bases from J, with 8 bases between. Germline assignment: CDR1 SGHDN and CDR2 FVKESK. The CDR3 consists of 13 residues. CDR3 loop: CASSQGSIYEQYF. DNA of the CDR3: TGTGCCAGCAGCCAAGGGTCGATATACGAGCAGTACTTC.

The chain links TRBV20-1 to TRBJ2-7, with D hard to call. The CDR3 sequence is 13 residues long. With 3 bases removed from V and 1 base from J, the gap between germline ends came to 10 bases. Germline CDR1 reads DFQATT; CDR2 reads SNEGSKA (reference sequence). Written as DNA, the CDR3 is TGCAGTGCTAGTAACGGGCTTTCCTACGAGCAGTACTTC. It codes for CSASNGLSYEQYF.

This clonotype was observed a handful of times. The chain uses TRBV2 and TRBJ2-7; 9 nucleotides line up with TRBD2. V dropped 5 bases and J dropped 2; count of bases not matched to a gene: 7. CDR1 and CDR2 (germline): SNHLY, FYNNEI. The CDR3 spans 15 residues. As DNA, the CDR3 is TGTGCCAGCAGTCCGGGGTTAGCGGGAGCCTACGAGCAGTACTTC. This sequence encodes CASSPGLAGAYEQYF. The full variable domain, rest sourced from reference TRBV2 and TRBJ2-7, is EPEVTQTPSHQVTQMGQEVILRCVPISNHLYFYWYRQILGQKVEFLVSFYNNEISEKSEIFDDQFSVERPDGSNFTLKIRSTKLEDSAMYFCASSPGLAGAYEQYFGPGTRLTVT.

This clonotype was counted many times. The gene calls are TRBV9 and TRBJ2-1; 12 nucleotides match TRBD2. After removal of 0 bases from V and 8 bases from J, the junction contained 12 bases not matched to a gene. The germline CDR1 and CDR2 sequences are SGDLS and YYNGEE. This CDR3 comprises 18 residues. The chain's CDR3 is CASSVDAGLAGGPYEQFF. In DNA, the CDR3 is TGTGCCAGCAGCGTAGATGCCGGGCTAGCGGGAGGGCCTTATGAGCAGTTCTTC.

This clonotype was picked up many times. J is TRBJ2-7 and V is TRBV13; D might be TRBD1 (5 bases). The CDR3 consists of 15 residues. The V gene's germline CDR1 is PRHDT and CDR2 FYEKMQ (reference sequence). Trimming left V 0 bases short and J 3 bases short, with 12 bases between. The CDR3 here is CASSLGGDSFYEQYF. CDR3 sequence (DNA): TGTGCCAGCAGCTTAGGAGGAGACAGCTTCTACGAGCAGTACTTC.

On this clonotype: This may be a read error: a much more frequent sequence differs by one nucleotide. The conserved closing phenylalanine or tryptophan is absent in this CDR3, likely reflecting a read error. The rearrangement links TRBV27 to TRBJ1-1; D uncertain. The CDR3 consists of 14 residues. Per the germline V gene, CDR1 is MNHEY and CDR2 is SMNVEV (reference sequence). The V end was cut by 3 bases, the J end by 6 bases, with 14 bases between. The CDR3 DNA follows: TGTGCCAGCAGTTTTACTCGGAGGTCCGCTGAAGCTTTCTTA. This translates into CASSFTRRSAEAFL.

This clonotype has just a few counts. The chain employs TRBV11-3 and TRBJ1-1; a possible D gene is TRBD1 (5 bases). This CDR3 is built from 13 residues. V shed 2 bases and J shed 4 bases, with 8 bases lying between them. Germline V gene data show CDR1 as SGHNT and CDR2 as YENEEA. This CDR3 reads CASSLSGGTEAFF. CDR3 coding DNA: TGTGCCAGCAGCTTATCCGGGGGCACTGAAGCTTTCTTT.

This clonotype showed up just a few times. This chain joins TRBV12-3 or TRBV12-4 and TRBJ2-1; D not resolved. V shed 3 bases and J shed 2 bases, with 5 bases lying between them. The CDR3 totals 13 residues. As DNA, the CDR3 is TGTGCCAGCAGTTTCGACCCCTACAATGAGCAGTTCTTC. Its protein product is CASSFDPYNEQFF.

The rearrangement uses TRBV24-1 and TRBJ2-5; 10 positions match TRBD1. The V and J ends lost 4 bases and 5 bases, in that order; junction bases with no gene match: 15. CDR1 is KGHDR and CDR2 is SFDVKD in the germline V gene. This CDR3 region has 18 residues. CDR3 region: CATSDSIGDRGQWETQYF. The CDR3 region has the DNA TGTGCCACCAGTGACTCGATAGGCGACAGGGGGCAATGGGAGACCCAGTACTTC.